The present entry profiles one TCR beta chain with its context. These data are taken from a study of T cell responses to AZD1222 COVID-19 vaccine. Germline CDR1 is MGHRA and CDR2 is YSYEKL. This CDR3 has 15 amino acids. V lost 1 base, J lost 7 bases, and 16 bases lay in between. The table came from immunoSEQ multiplex PCR; TCRdb's copy has only in-frame clones and leaves some out. Among 150,000 to 200,000 clones listed, 90% to 95% were seen once. The J gene is TRBJ1-1, the V gene TRBV4-1, with TRBD1 as a possible D gene (6 bases). The sample consisted of peripheral blood, taken on day 0 of AZD1222 vaccination. The TCR comes from an adult in good health. CDR3 coding DNA: TGCGCCAGCAGCCAAGTAGTGCGGGGGGGCCGTGAAGCTTTCTTT. It encodes CASSQVVRGGREAFF.